The subject of this entry is one T cell receptor beta chain. Trimming took off 5 bases at V and 0 bases at J, with 17 bases between the two ends. The CDR3 is made up of 17 amino acids. Germline V CDR1 and CDR2: SGHAT, FQNNGV. These data are taken from a study of technical replicates of blood from several donors. Libraries were prepared by immunoSEQ multiplex PCR; TCRdb keeps only in-frame clonotypes and omits some of them. The table shows about 69,000 clones, with about 90% occurring only once. The material sequenced was PBMCs. This clonotype originated in a human donor in good health. Some clones in this sample may be carry-over from other donors' samples. The chain joins TRBV11-2 to TRBJ2-1, with D possibly TRBD2 on 6 matching bases. The CDR3: CASSENGLLSSYNEQFF. In DNA form, the CDR3 reads TGTGCCAGCAGCGAAAATGGACTACTAAGCTCCTACAATGAGCAGTTCTTC.